This T cell receptor beta chain was documented in a study of OX40 agonist ivuxolimab in advanced cancers. Findings and limits, study-wide: The antigen specificity of the peripheral T cells (those that were expanded) was not determined.

With regard to this clone: Its cognate antigen is unknown.

CDR3 length equals 15 residues. Germline V gene data show CDR1 as SGHVS and CDR2 as FQNEAQ. Trimming took 7 bases from V and 1 from J; bases not matched to a gene: 9. Profiled with immunoSEQ multiplex PCR; TCRdb holds only in-frame clones, not every one. Of 60,000 to 90,000 clones in the sample, 88% are singletons; the top ten hold approximately 0.98%. Here the sequenced sample was CD4+ or CD8+ T cells sorted from blood, taken in a trial of the OX40 agonist ivuxolimab. The rearrangement uses TRBV7-8 and TRBJ2-5; 7 positions match TRBD1. The sequence was obtained from an adult with an advanced solid tumor such as melanoma, head and neck, liver or kidney cancer. The chain's CDR3 is CASNTLAGGQETQYF. The DNA of the CDR3 is TGTGCCAGCAACACATTGGCAGGGGGCCAAGAGACCCAGTACTTC.